Listed here are 10 T cell receptor beta chains from one sample, sequenced in a study of shared clonotypes between healthy human individuals. Clones were read by immunoSEQ multiplex PCR, and TCRdb kept only the in-frame ones, dropping some. The table has 2.5 million or so clones, around 94% seen once. Sequencing input: naive CD4+ T cells sorted from blood. The subset is: CD45RA+ positively selected. The receptors stem from a man between 18 and 35 years old in good health.

This clone appeared a single time. The chain recombines TRBV28 with TRBJ1-4; 7 bases agree with TRBD1. This CDR3 region has 14 residues. From germline, CDR1 is MDHEN and CDR2 SYDVKM. The junction had 11 bases not matched to a gene; V was cut back by 5 bases and J by 11 bases. Here the CDR3 DNA reads TGTGCCAGCAGTCCGTCCCGCACAGGGGTGAAACTGTTTTTT. Encoded protein: CASSPSRTGVKLFF.

J is TRBJ1-1 and V is TRBV18, with D perhaps matching TRBD1 (5 bases). V was clipped by 3 bases and J by 0 bases, with 14 bases between them. The CDR3 has 16 amino acids. Germline V gene data show CDR1 as KGHSH and CDR2 as LQKENI. The CDR3 reads CASSPPQGGLNTEAFF. In DNA, the CDR3 is TGTGCCAGCTCACCCCCTCAGGGAGGATTGAACACTGAAGCTTTCTTT.

V and J are TRBV7-8 and TRBJ1-1; D gene unclear. Looked up from germline, CDR1 is SGHVS and CDR2 is FQNEAQ. The CDR3 covers 12 residues. The V gene lost 2 bases and the J gene lost 7 bases, with 8 bases spanning the gap. CDR3 bases: TGTGCCAGCAGCTTAAGTTTAATTGAAGCTTTCTTT. This sequence encodes CASSLSLIEAFF.

The CDR3 DNA reads as TGTGCCAGCAGTGAAGCTGTGGGCACCGTCACAGATACGCAGTATTTT. The encoded protein is CASSEAVGTVTDTQYF. J is TRBJ2-3 and V is TRBV6-1; D unclear. This CDR3 has 16 residues. Germline V lookup: CDR1 MNHNS, CDR2 SASEGT. The V and J ends lost 0 bases and 2 bases respectively, with 12 bases between them.

The CDR3 coding sequence is TGTGCCAGCAAGCTCAACGAGGGGTCCGGGGAGCTGTTTTTT. Translated, it gives CASKLNEGSGELFF. The rearrangement links TRBV6-4 to TRBJ2-2, with D perhaps matching TRBD1 or TRBD2 (5 bases each). V was pared by 7 bases and J by 6 bases, with 15 bases between. The CDR3 has 14 amino acids. Germline CDR1 reads MRHNA; CDR2 reads SNTAGT.

The chain joins TRBV9 to TRBJ2-3; a weak D match, TRBD1 (6 bases). The germline V and J ends were trimmed by 0 bases and 6 bases, with 14 bases remaining between them. Germline V gene sequence: CDR1 SGDLS, CDR2 YYNGEE. This CDR3 has 15 amino acids. CDR3 residues: CASSVGSTGPDTQYF. DNA of the CDR3: TGTGCCAGCAGCGTAGGGTCTACAGGGCCCGATACGCAGTATTTT.

This chain links TRBV7-9 with TRBJ2-7, with D possibly matching TRBD1 (5 bases). V was shortened by 1 base and J by 12 bases, with 13 bases between the two germline ends. The CDR3 has 12 residues. Per germline, CDR1 SEHNR and CDR2 FQNEAQ (reference sequence). The CDR3 sequence: CASSLGTGVLYF. The CDR3 DNA reads TGTGCCAGCAGCTTAGGCACAGGAGTTTTGTACTTC.

The chain uses TRBV9 and TRBJ2-2, with 11 bases fitting TRBD1. Germline V gives CDR1 SGDLS, CDR2 YYNGEE. This CDR3 is built from 18 residues. V lost 5 bases to trimming and J lost 4 bases; unmatched junction nucleotides: 13. The CDR3 DNA reads TGTGCCAGCAGTGCCGGGACAGGGGGAGGTAGTTTCACCGGGGAGCTGTTTTTT. Its protein product is CASSAGTGGGSFTGELFF.

The chain employs TRBV5-1 and TRBJ2-2; possible D gene TRBD2, 5 bases. The V and J ends lost 10 bases and 3 bases respectively, with 13 bases between them. The CDR3 sequence is 13 residues long. Germline V CDR1 and CDR2: SGHRS, YFSETQ. The CDR3 DNA reads TGCGCCGGACGCAGAGGGTACACCGGGGAGCTGTTTTTT. Encoded protein: CAGRRGYTGELFF.

This chain uses TRBV6-1 with TRBJ1-1, with D possibly TRBD1 on 6 matching bases. V was pared by 3 bases and J by 4 bases, with 15 bases between. Germline CDR1 reads MNHNS; CDR2 reads SASEGT. The CDR3 covers 15 residues. CDR3 in amino acids: CASSEGWGAGTEAFF. The CDR3 coding sequence is TGTGCCAGCAGTGAGGGTTGGGGGGCTGGCACTGAAGCTTTCTTT.